This entry lists 21 T cell receptor beta chains sequenced from one sample in a study of T cell changes during pregnancy in multiple sclerosis (dated by TCRdb to between 2019 and 2020). The library came from the immunoSEQ multiplex PCR assay. TCRdb took this table from immuneACCESS and kept in-frame rearrangements with V and J called. Such tables lack part of the clones; where checked against another copy, unresolved V genes explain under half of the gap, and the rest is unexplained. The sample table contains 25,000 to 35,000 clones; only one count was recorded for around nine tenths of them. Of the sample, 5.7% falls within the top ten clones. This material consisted of CD8+ T cells from peripheral blood mononuclear cells, taken before pregnancy. The receptors derive from a female donor with multiple sclerosis, enrolled in a pregnancy study.

The CDR3 region is CASSLEQPQGETQYF. For the CDR3, the DNA is TGCGCCAGCAGCTTGGAACAGCCCCAAGGAGAGACCCAGTACTTC. V and J are TRBV5-1 and TRBJ2-5; D is unresolved. Looked up from germline, CDR1 is SGHRS and CDR2 is YFSETQ. Trimming took off 0 bases at V and 4 bases at J, with 13 bases between the two ends. This CDR3 spans 15 amino acids.

The chain uses TRBV18 and TRBJ2-5; no clear D gene. The V gene's germline CDR1 is KGHSH and CDR2 LQKENI. The V gene lost 0 bases and the J gene lost 2 bases, with 7 bases spanning the gap. There are 14 residues in the CDR3. The CDR3 DNA reads TGTGCCAGCTCACCACCGAATAGTCAAGAGACCCAGTACTTC. It codes for CASSPPNSQETQYF.

V is TRBV4-1 and J is TRBJ2-1; 12 bases agree with TRBD2. V was clipped by 4 bases and J by 7 bases; unmatched bases: 11. CDR3 length: 17 amino acids. CDR1 and CDR2 (germline): MGHRA, YSYEKL. The CDR3 coding sequence is TGCGCCAGCAGCCCTGGTGGACTAGCGGGAAGTCGGAATGAGCAGTTCTTC. Translation: CASSPGGLAGSRNEQFF.

The chain links TRBV4-2 to TRBJ2-7; 10 bases map to TRBD2. Per the germline V gene, CDR1 is LGHNA and CDR2 is YNFKEQ. The junction had 8 bases not matched to a gene; V was cut back by 4 bases and J by 5 bases. The CDR3 has 15 residues. The CDR3 DNA follows: TGTGCCAGCAGCCCCCAAGAGCGGGGGGGCGACGAGCAGTACTTC. It specifies CASSPQERGGDEQYF.

The chain carries TRBV7-9 and TRBJ2-7, with TRBD1 matching 9 bases. The V gene's germline CDR1 is SEHNR and CDR2 FQNEAQ (reference sequence). V lost 7 bases and J lost 5; bases outside the gene matches: 12. The CDR3 is made up of 15 amino acids. The CDR3 protein is CASNNPGQGIDEQYF. The DNA of the CDR3 is TGTGCCAGCAATAACCCGGGACAGGGAATCGACGAGCAGTACTTC.

The V call is TRBV7-8, the J call TRBJ2-3; 7 nucleotides align to TRBD2. In germline, CDR1 is SGHVS, CDR2 FQNEAQ. The CDR3 is 15 residues long. V trimming: 2 bases; J trimming: 2 bases; junction bases outside the gene matches: 4. This chain's CDR3 is CASSLSGGPTDTQYF. DNA for the CDR3: TGTGCCAGCAGCTTATCGGGGGGACCCACAGATACGCAGTATTTT.

This chain joins TRBV27 and TRBJ2-5, with TRBD1 matching over 9 bases. CDR3 size: 21 residues. The germline gives CDR1 MNHEY, CDR2 SMNVEV (reference sequence). J lost 5 bases, V lost 2 bases, and 24 bases had no gene match. The DNA of the CDR3 is TGTGCCAGCAGTTTAGCGGCGCAACTATTTCCGGGACAGGGAGCTCTGGAGACCCAGTACTTC. It codes for CASSLAAQLFPGQGALETQYF.

This chain's CDR3 is CASVSPTDTQYF. The CDR3 DNA reads as TGTGCCAGCGTTAGTCCCACAGATACGCAGTATTTT. This chain joins TRBV11-2 and TRBJ2-3; D unresolved. Trimming shortened V by 8 bases and J by 2 bases, and 8 bases separated the two germline ends. The CDR3 spans 12 residues. Per the germline V gene, CDR1 is SGHAT and CDR2 is FQNNGV.

The chain uses TRBV13 and TRBJ2-2; tentative D call: TRBD2 (5 bases). In germline, CDR1 is PRHDT, CDR2 FYEKMQ (reference sequence). The CDR3 totals 15 residues. The germline V and J ends were trimmed by 5 bases and 7 bases, with 17 bases remaining between them. The CDR3 DNA is TGTGCCAGCAGCCCCACACGAGGGTTGGGCGGGGAGCTGTTTTTT. Amino acids: CASSPTRGLGGELFF.

In its sample, this clone was seen once. The chain employs TRBV5-1 and TRBJ2-2, with a possible D match to TRBD1 (7 bases). From germline, CDR1 is SGHRS and CDR2 YFSETQ. The CDR3 has 16 amino acids. Deletions cut 5 bases from V and 0 bases from J, with 14 bases between. CDR3 amino acids: CASRLAGQSNTGELFF. The CDR3 nucleotides are TGCGCCAGCAGGCTCGCGGGACAGTCGAACACCGGGGAGCTGTTTTTT.

The chain couples TRBV11-3 to TRBJ2-7; 13 bases align to TRBD2. With V trimmed by 1 base and J by 3 bases, 3 bases remained unmatched. Germline-derived CDR1 and CDR2 are SGHNT and YENEEA. This CDR3 has 16 residues. The CDR3 DNA is TGTGCCAGCAGCTTAGGGGGGACTAGCGGGGACTACGAGCAGTACTTC. It codes for CASSLGGTSGDYEQYF.

The V call is TRBV4-3, the J call TRBJ2-1; 11 bases map to TRBD1. This CDR3 spans 15 amino acids. The germline gives CDR1 LGHNA, CDR2 YSLEER. The V and J ends lost 1 base and 8 bases, in that order; junction bases with no gene match: 4. Written as DNA, the CDR3 is TGCGCCAGCAGCCAAGCAGGACAGGGGGCGGATGAGCAGTTCTTC. Its translation: CASSQAGQGADEQFF.

The chain couples TRBV27 to TRBJ1-1, with a tentative D call TRBD1 (5 bases). The CDR3 is made up of 13 amino acids. Germline CDR1 and CDR2: MNHEY and SMNVEV (reference sequence). Trimming took off 5 bases at V and 6 bases at J, with 13 bases between the two ends. The CDR3 bases are TGTGCCAGCAGTCCTCCAGGGTGGGCTGAAGCTTTCTTT. Its protein is CASSPPGWAEAFF.

The chain recombines TRBV9 with TRBJ2-3; weak D call: TRBD2 (5 bases). The CDR3 totals 12 residues. From germline, CDR1 is SGDLS and CDR2 YYNGEE. The germline V and J ends were trimmed by 2 bases and 8 bases, with 9 bases remaining between them. The CDR3 DNA reads TGTGCCAGCAGCGTCGACCGGGGTACGCAGTATTTT. Its translation: CASSVDRGTQYF. Combining the CDR3 with reference TRBV9 and TRBJ2-3 gives the whole variable domain DSGVTQTPKHLITATGQRVTLRCSPRSGDLSVYWYQQSLDQGLQFLIQYYNGEERAKGNILERFSAQQFPDLHSELNLSSLELGDSALYFCASSVDRGTQYFGPGTRLTVL.

The chain combines TRBV27 with TRBJ2-3; TRBD2 matches 7 bases. The CDR3 runs 14 residues. The J segment lost 5 bases and the V segment lost 8 bases, leaving 10 bases of the junction unmatched. Germline CDR1 and CDR2: MNHEY and SMNVEV (reference sequence). The CDR3 region has the DNA TGTGCCAGCGGGGGGGATGGGGTATTAGATACGCAGTATTTT. It specifies CASGGDGVLDTQYF.

The V gene is TRBV6-5, the J gene TRBJ2-1; 10 bases are a match to TRBD2. Trimming at V came to 6 bases and at J to 5 bases, leaving 7 bases not matched to a gene. CDR1 and CDR2 from the germline V gene are MNHEY and SVGAGI. The CDR3 is 15 residues long. CDR3 in DNA: TGTGCCAGCAGCCCTACTAGCGGGGATAACAATGAGCAGTTCTTC. Translated: CASSPTSGDNNEQFF.

CDR3 nucleotide sequence: TGTGCCAGCAGTTATCGACTAGCGCGGAATGAGCAGTTCTTC. Amino acid sequence: CASSYRLARNEQFF. The chain carries TRBV27 and TRBJ2-1; TRBD2 agrees at 8 bases. Germline V gene sequence: CDR1 MNHEY, CDR2 SMNVEV (reference sequence). This CDR3 contains 14 residues. Germline trimming cut 4 bases from V and 7 bases from J; bases unmatched to any gene: 6.

This clone was counted a single time. The genes are TRBV14 and TRBJ1-1; no clear D gene. CDR1 and CDR2 (germline): SGHDN, FVKESK. The ends were cut back, 2 bases at V and 5 bases at J, with 15 bases in the middle. This CDR3 contains 15 residues. The CDR3 DNA is TGTGCCAGCAGCCAAATCCAGGAGGGTTGGACTGAAGCTTTCTTT. This gives the protein CASSQIQEGWTEAFF. Filled out from reference TRBV14 and TRBJ1-1, the complete variable domain reads EAGVTQFPSHSVIEKGQTVTLRCDPISGHDNLYWYRRVMGKEIKFLLHFVKESKQDESGMPNNRFLAERTGGTYSTLKVQPAELEDSGVYFCASSQIQEGWTEAFFGQGTRLTVV.

The gene calls are TRBV5-1 and TRBJ1-1; 9 nucleotides match TRBD1. The CDR3 loop spans 14 amino acids. Germline CDR1 and CDR2: SGHRS and YFSETQ. J lost 6 bases, V lost 3 bases, and 6 bases had no gene match. The CDR3 region is CASSWTGVGAEAFF. DNA of the CDR3: TGCGCCAGCAGCTGGACAGGGGTGGGGGCTGAAGCTTTCTTT.

This sequence joins TRBV7-7 and TRBJ2-7; a weak D match, TRBD2 (5 bases). Per the germline V gene, CDR1 is SSHAT and CDR2 is FNYEAQ (reference sequence). V gave up 1 base and J gave up 2 bases, with 6 bases separating them. The length of the CDR3 is 13 residues. The CDR3 loop is CASSLELAYEQYF. The CDR3 nucleotides are TGTGCCAGCAGCTTAGAACTAGCCTACGAGCAGTACTTC.

V and J are TRBV4-1 and TRBJ2-7; tentatively, D is TRBD2 (7 bases). CDR1 is MGHRA, CDR2 YSYEKL, per germline. This CDR3 is 15 amino acids long. Trimming took 1 base from V and 2 from J, leaving 12 bases between them. CDR3 amino acids: CASSQVLGGAYEQYF. The CDR3 DNA follows: TGCGCCAGCAGCCAAGTCCTAGGGGGGGCCTACGAGCAGTACTTC.